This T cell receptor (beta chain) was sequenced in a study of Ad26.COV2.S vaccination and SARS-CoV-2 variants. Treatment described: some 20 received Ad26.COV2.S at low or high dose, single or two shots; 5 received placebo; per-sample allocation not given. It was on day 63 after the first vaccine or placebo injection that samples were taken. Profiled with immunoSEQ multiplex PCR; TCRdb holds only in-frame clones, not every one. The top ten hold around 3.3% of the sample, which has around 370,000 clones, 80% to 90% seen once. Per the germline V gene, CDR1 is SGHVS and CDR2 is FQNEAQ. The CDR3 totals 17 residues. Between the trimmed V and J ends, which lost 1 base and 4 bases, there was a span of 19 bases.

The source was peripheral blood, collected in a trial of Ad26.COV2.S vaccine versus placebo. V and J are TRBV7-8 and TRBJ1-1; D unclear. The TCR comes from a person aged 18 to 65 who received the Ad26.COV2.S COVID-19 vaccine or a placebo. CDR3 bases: TGTGCCAGCAGCTTAGTTATTCCGACCAATTGGGGCACTGAAGCTTTCTTT. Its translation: CASSLVIPTNWGTEAFF.